This T cell receptor beta chain appears in the sequencing data of a study of cytomegalovirus exposure and HLA in healthy donors. As for this clone: Its cognate antigen is unknown.

PCR was performed using 60 Vbeta and 13 Jbeta primers. Some clones are missing from TCRdb's copy, which holds only in-frame ones; the method was immunoSEQ multiplex PCR. The table has 140,000 to 150,000 clones, 82% seen once. Germline values: CDR1 SGHAT, CDR2 FQNNGV. Trimming took 1 base from V and 6 from J, leaving 15 bases between them. The CDR3 sequence is 15 residues long. Broader study findings: Earlier analysis found most TCR beta V segments productive about 90% or about 30% of the time.

J is TRBJ1-2 and V is TRBV11-2; a possible D gene is TRBD1 (5 bases). The TCR was taken from a woman in her sixties or seventies in good health and CMV-seropositive. The sample was PBMCs. The CDR3 reads CASSLVSSDINGYTF. CDR3 sequence (DNA): TGTGCCAGCAGCTTAGTTTCCTCGGACATTAATGGCTACACCTTC.